The clone carrying this T cell receptor (beta chain) was seen only a few times. What it binds is not known. CDR1 and CDR2 from the germline V gene are SQVTM and ANQGSEA. The CDR3 runs 15 residues. After removal of 7 bases from V and 4 bases from J, the junction contained 10 bases not matched to a gene. The TCRbeta library incorporated unique molecular identifiers. TCRdb re-analysed the PCR reads in MiXCR, keeping a single row per CDR3 protein. The sample comprises 200,000 to 250,000 distinct CDR3 sequences, around 9.2% of which are singletons, and about 40% rests with the top ten. This sample is drawn from a study of T-cell reconstitution after alpha-beta-depleted transplantation in children. Notes on the study in general: Among T cells one year after transplant, newly produced cells accounted for most counts and diversity. The study traced high day-60 TCRbeta diversity in some patients to surviving recipient T cells and thymic progenitors. Several hundred expanded graft clones reportedly gave rise to the alpha-beta T cells present about two months after transplant.

The chain couples TRBV29-1 to TRBJ2-1, with 10 nucleotides matching TRBD2. The TCR was taken from a male patient aged 2 to 9 who had a stem cell transplant for acute myeloid leukemia, so the T cells may come from the graft donor. This material consisted of PBMCs, mostly from graft donor cells, taken 360 days after TCRalphabeta/CD19-depleted stem cell transplant. The CDR3 coding sequence is TGCAGCGGCCTACCTAGCGGGGGTTCGTACAATGAGCAGTTCTTC. Its translation is CSGLPSGGSYNEQFF.